The 11 T cell receptor beta chains reported below all come from one sample, sequenced in a study of blood T cell repertoires in COVID-19 (TCRdb year 2020). The library was produced with the immunoSEQ multiplex PCR assay. TCRdb re-hosts the immuneACCESS table, in-frame sequences only. Its copies lack some clones; in the studies checked, an unresolved V gene accounts for under half of them, and the cause for the rest is not known. Here the sample has over 100,000 clones; about 87% occur a single time. The ten most abundant clones make up 10% to 13% of the sample. Sequenced sample: peripheral blood. The receptors come from a man in his fifties with acute or convalescent COVID-19.

This chain joins TRBV4-1 and TRBJ1-1; D call uncertain. The CDR3 length is 14 residues. The V and J ends lost 6 bases and 1 base respectively, with 12 bases between them. The germline CDR1 and CDR2 sequences are MGHRA and YSYEKL. As DNA, the CDR3 is TGCGCCAGCAGGGGCAACCTAAAGAACACTGAAGCTTTCTTT. It specifies CASRGNLKNTEAFF.

This clone was detected only a few times. The J gene is TRBJ2-2, the V gene TRBV27; 7 bases fit TRBD1. This CDR3 spans 15 amino acids. Trimming took 5 bases from V and 4 from J; bases not matched to a gene: 7. The germline gives CDR1 MNHEY, CDR2 SMNVEV (reference sequence). In DNA form, the CDR3 reads TGTGCCAGCAGTCCCCGACAGGGTCGCACCGGGGAGCTGTTTTTT. Translating it yields CASSPRQGRTGELFF.

The chain carries TRBV15 and TRBJ1-3; D ambiguous. The CDR3 is made up of 15 amino acids. Germline V gene sequence: CDR1 LNHNV, CDR2 YYDKDF (reference sequence). The V end lost 0 bases, the J end lost 8 bases, and 14 bases lay between the germline ends. CDR3 in DNA: TGTGCCACCAGCAGAGATCTTCCCGGTTTGGACACCATATATTTT. It encodes CATSRDLPGLDTIYF.

This chain joins TRBV24-1 and TRBJ2-1, with 8 bases aligning to TRBD2. This CDR3 is 13 amino acids long. Trimming removed 1 base from V and 8 bases from J; junction bases left unmatched: 0. Germline V gene lookup returns CDR1 KGHDR and CDR2 SFDVKD. The CDR3 DNA follows: TGTGCCACCAGTGATTTCGGGGGGGATGAGCAGTTCTTC. Encoded protein: CATSDFGGDEQFF.

The rearrangement uses TRBV11-2 and TRBJ2-1, with D perhaps TRBD1 (6 bases). Trimming took off 8 bases at V and 4 bases at J, with 15 bases between the two ends. This CDR3 comprises 14 residues. Germline V gives CDR1 SGHAT, CDR2 FQNNGV. This chain's CDR3 is CASAPQGLYNEQFF. CDR3 coding DNA: TGTGCCAGCGCACCTCAGGGGTTATACAATGAGCAGTTCTTC.

V gene TRBV10-1 combines with J gene TRBJ1-1; D is undetermined. The CDR3 runs 13 residues. The V end lost 2 bases, the J end lost 0 bases, and 4 bases lay between the germline ends. Germline CDR1 reads WNHNN; CDR2 reads SYGVQD (reference sequence). CDR3 coding DNA: TGCGCCAGCAGTGAGAATATGAACACTGAAGCTTTCTTT. Protein sequence: CASSENMNTEAFF.

This sequence joins TRBV5-5 and TRBJ2-5; maybe TRBD2 (5 bases). CDR3 length: 13 amino acids. Trimming removed 1 base at V and 5 bases at J, with 9 bases between. CDR1 and CDR2 (germline): SGHKS, YYEKEE (reference sequence). The CDR3, as DNA: TGTGCCAGCAGCTTGCATAGCGTGGAGACCCAGTACTTC. Its translation: CASSLHSVETQYF.

The rearrangement links TRBV18 to TRBJ1-4; a weak D match, TRBD1 (5 bases). The germline V and J ends were trimmed by 6 bases and 3 bases, with 11 bases remaining between them. CDR1 and CDR2 (germline): KGHSH, LQKENI. The CDR3 covers 14 residues. The CDR3 region is CASSRDPPNEKLFF. DNA of the CDR3: TGTGCCAGCTCGCGGGACCCTCCTAATGAAAAACTGTTTTTT. The complete variable domain, with remaining parts taken from reference TRBV18 and TRBJ1-4, reads NAGVMQNPRHLVRRRGQEARLRCSPMKGHSHVYWYRQLPEEGLKFMVYLQKENIIDESGMPKERFSAEFPKEGPSILRIQQVVRGDSAAYFCASSRDPPNEKLFFGSGTQLSVL.

CDR3 region: CATSDPGQGTGELFF. The CDR3 DNA follows: TGTGCCACCAGTGATCCCGGACAGGGTACCGGGGAGCTGTTTTTT. The chain recombines TRBV24-1 with TRBJ2-2; TRBD1 matches 8 bases. The CDR3 covers 15 residues. The germline V gene has CDR1 KGHDR and CDR2 SFDVKD. V lost 3 bases and J lost 5; bases outside the gene matches: 4.

About this clone: At one end, the junction sequence differs from germline, possibly due to a read error. The chain links TRBV7-2 to TRBJ2-7; 9 bases align to TRBD1. This CDR3 contains 14 residues. Germline V CDR1 and CDR2: SGHTA, FQGNSA. Written as DNA, the CDR3 is TGTGCCAGCAGCCTCCTTGGGCGGACAGGGGAGCGGTACTTC. Its translation: CASSLLGRTGERYF.

CDR3 sequence reads: CASSIAGTGVYGYTF. As DNA, the CDR3 is TGTGCCAGTAGTATCGCCGGGACGGGAGTATATGGCTACACCTTC. The V call is TRBV19, the J call TRBJ1-2; D may be TRBD1 (5 bases). The length of the CDR3 is 15 residues. Germline V gene lookup returns CDR1 LNHDA and CDR2 SQIVND (reference sequence). The V end was cut by 3 bases, the J end by 5 bases, with 16 bases between.